This T cell receptor (beta chain) was obtained from a study of human T cells and chemical hapten exposure. Study as a whole: The study enrolled mostly female patients with alopecia areata, totalis or universalis. Largely, small differences in pooled library volume made per-sample TCR yields vary. Study-wide points: Given that the donors had alopecia, their immune response may differ from that seen in healthy people.

The time point was: patch test 1, 2 weeks after DPC sensitization. Treatment of the sample: therapeutic diphenylcyclopropenone sensitization with weekly scalp DPC. From the RACE reads, TCRdb called clonotypes with MiXCR, one entry per CDR3 protein. This table has about 120,000 distinct CDR3 sequences, roughly an eighth appearing once. V lost 4 bases and J lost 3; bases outside the gene matches: 4. Germline CDR1 LGHNA, CDR2 YSLEER. The CDR3 has 14 amino acids. The sample holds a few counts of this clonotype. Its antigen is undetermined. The sequenced sample was whole blood, obtained in connection with sensitization to the hapten diphenylcyclopropenone (DPC). The clonotype originates from a young man with alopecia areata. Some clones in this sample may be carry-over from other donors' samples. This chain joins TRBV4-3 and TRBJ2-7, with 9 bases identical to TRBD1. The DNA for the CDR3 is TGCGCCAGCAGCCGGGGGACAGGGTTCTACGAGCAGTACTTC. Translation gives CASSRGTGFYEQYF.